This T cell receptor (beta chain) originates from a study of human T cells and chemical hapten exposure. Study-wide points: Alopecia was present in the donors, so their immune response may differ from healthy people's.

Each cDNA molecule in the library carried unique molecular identifiers. In the authors' workflow: There were a median of around 96,000 TCRs per sample, with a range from about 23,224 to 690,600. From the RACE reads, TCRdb called clonotypes with MiXCR, one entry per CDR3 protein. Clone size and V and J calls follow TCRdb, not the original study. The sample shows tens of thousands of distinct CDR3 sequences, less than 9% of them seen only once. Trimming took off 3 bases at V and 2 bases at J, with 4 bases between the two ends. CDR1 is KGHDR and CDR2 is SFDVKD in the germline V gene. The CDR3 length is 13 residues. This clonotype was found many times. What it binds is unknown. Specified time point: pre-sensitization, week 0. Noted treatment: therapeutic diphenylcyclopropenone sensitization with weekly scalp DPC.

The chain employs TRBV24-1 and TRBJ1-5; D is unclear. This receptor was identified in a woman between 45 and 65 years old with alopecia areata. Some clones in this sample may be carry-over from other donors' samples. The sample here was whole blood, taken in connection with sensitization to the hapten diphenylcyclopropenone (DPC). The CDR3: CATSDGGNQPQHF. In nucleotides, the CDR3 is TGTGCCACCAGTGATGGGGGCAATCAGCCCCAGCATTTT.